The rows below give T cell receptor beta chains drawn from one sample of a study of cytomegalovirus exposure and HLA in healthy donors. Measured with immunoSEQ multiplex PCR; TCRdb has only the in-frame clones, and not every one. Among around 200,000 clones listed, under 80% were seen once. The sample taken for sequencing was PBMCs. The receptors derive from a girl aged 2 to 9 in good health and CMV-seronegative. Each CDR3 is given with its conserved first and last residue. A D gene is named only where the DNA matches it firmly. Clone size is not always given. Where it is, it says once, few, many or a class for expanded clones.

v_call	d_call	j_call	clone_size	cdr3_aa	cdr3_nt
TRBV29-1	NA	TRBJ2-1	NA	CSVDVSRAKPNEQFF	TGCAGCGTTGATGTATCTAGAGCTAAGCCCAATGAGCAGTTCTTC
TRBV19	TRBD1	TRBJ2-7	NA	CATSSGTGGFLYEQYF	TGTGCCACCTCGTCCGGGACAGGGGGCTTCTTGTACGAGCAGTACTTC
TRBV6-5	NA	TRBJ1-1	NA	CASSPRREVVKVAFF	TGTGCCAGCAGCCCCCGCCGGGAGGTGGTGAAAGTGGCTTTCTTT
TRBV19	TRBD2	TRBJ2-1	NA	CASSGPAGGNYNEQFF	TGTGCCAGTAGTGGCCCAGCGGGAGGAAACTACAATGAGCAGTTCTTC
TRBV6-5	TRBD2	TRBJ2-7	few	CASSHTSGTPYEQYF	TGTGCCAGCAGTCACACTAGCGGGACCCCCTACGAGCAGTACTTC
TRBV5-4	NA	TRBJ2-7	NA	CASRGGVGEQYF	TGTGCCAGCAGAGGGGGTGTAGGGGAGCAGTACTTC
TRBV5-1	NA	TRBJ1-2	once	CASSPIMEGKDGYTF	TGCGCCAGCAGCCCGATTATGGAGGGGAAAGATGGCTACACCTTC
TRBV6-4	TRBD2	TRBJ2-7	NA	CASSDSRAGGFYEQYF	TGTGCCAGCAGTGACTCGCGAGCGGGAGGGTTCTACGAGCAGTACTTC
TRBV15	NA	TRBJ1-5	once	CATSRDLPRQFNQPQHF	TGTGCCACCAGCAGAGACCTCCCGCGGCAATTCAATCAGCCCCAGCATTTT
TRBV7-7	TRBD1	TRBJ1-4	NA	CASSPKTTGPQTNLNEKLFF	TGTGCCAGCAGCCCGAAGACGACAGGGCCCCAGACAAACCTTAATGAAAAACTGTTTTTT
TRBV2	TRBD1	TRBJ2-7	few	CASSGQGEQYF	TGTGCCAGCAGTGGACAGGGCGAGCAGTACTTC
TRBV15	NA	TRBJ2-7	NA	CATSPGKGQEQYF	TGTGCCACCAGCCCCGGCAAGGGGCAAGAGCAGTACTTC
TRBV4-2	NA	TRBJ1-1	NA	CASSQTTGAPEAFF	TGTGCCAGCAGCCAAACGACAGGTGCCCCTGAAGCTTTCTTT
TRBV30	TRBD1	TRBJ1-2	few	CAWAGTGVEGYTF	TGTGCCTGGGCCGGGACAGGCGTGGAGGGCTACACCTTC